The rows below give T cell receptor beta chains drawn from one sample of a study of T-cell memory formation after mild COVID-19. TCRdb independently ran MiXCR on the 5' RACE reads; one entry per CDR3 protein. This repertoire shows about 390,000 distinct CDR3 sequences, 16% found once; its top ten account for approximately 21%. Sequencing used PBMCs or a T cell subset sorted from them (not recorded which). The receptors originated from a man aged 18 to 29 who had mild COVID-19 (a few samples of this study predate the infection). Cell type and time point are not known. Each CDR3 is given with its conserved first and last residue. The order of the fields is clone size, J gene, V gene, D gene, CDR3 DNA, CDR3 protein. The D gene is left open where the match is weak. The size entry is marked missing in some rows and otherwise reads once, few, many or a size class.

abundance: few
j_gene: TRBJ2-7
v_gene: TRBV10-3
d_gene: .
CDR3nt: TGTGCCATCAGTGACCCCCAGGCGGGGCTCCACGAGCAGTACTTC
CDR3aa: CAISDPQAGLHEQYF

abundance: many
j_gene: TRBJ2-1
v_gene: TRBV5-1
d_gene: .
CDR3nt: TGCGCCAGCAGCTTGGAGGGCAGATTTGAGCAGTTCTTC
CDR3aa: CASSLEGRFEQFF

abundance: .
j_gene: TRBJ2-7
v_gene: TRBV6-5
d_gene: .
CDR3nt: TGTGCCAGCAGCCGTCACCAGGGGATCTACGAACAGTACTTC
CDR3aa: CASSRHQGIYEQYF

abundance: .
j_gene: TRBJ1-1
v_gene: TRBV20-1
d_gene: .
CDR3nt: TGCAGTGCTAGTCCCGGGTTGGGCACTGAAGCTTTCTTT
CDR3aa: CSASPGLGTEAFF

abundance: many
j_gene: TRBJ1-4
v_gene: TRBV5-1
d_gene: .
CDR3nt: TGCGCCAGCAGCTTGGACCGTAATGAAAAACTGTTTTTT
CDR3aa: CASSLDRNEKLFF

abundance: many
j_gene: TRBJ2-2
v_gene: TRBV29-1
d_gene: .
CDR3nt: TGCAGCGTTGGAGGGTTTGAAGGGTGGAGCGGGGAGCTGTTTTTT
CDR3aa: CSVGGFEGWSGELFF

abundance: few
j_gene: TRBJ1-1
v_gene: TRBV6-5
d_gene: .
CDR3nt: TGTGCCAGCAGACTCGGACAGATCACTGAAGCTTTCTTT
CDR3aa: CASRLGQITEAFF

abundance: few
j_gene: TRBJ1-2
v_gene: TRBV5-1
d_gene: .
CDR3nt: TGCGCCAGCAGCTTGGACAGGGCGGACTATGGCTACACCTTC
CDR3aa: CASSLDRADYGYTF

abundance: .
j_gene: TRBJ2-5
v_gene: TRBV4-2
d_gene: .
CDR3nt: TGTGCCAGCAGCCAAGACCTGGTCACACAGACCCAGTACTTC
CDR3aa: CASSQDLVTQTQYF

abundance: many
j_gene: TRBJ1-1
v_gene: TRBV7-3
d_gene: .
CDR3nt: TGTGCCAGCAGCTTGGTTCGGAACACTGAAGCTTTCTTT
CDR3aa: CASSLVRNTEAFF

abundance: .
j_gene: TRBJ2-3
v_gene: TRBV4-3
d_gene: TRBD2
CDR3nt: TGCGCCAGCAGCCAAGATCCTAGCGGGGGCGATACGCAGTATTTT
CDR3aa: CASSQDPSGGDTQYF

abundance: .
j_gene: TRBJ1-2
v_gene: TRBV4-3
d_gene: TRBD1
CDR3nt: TGCGCCAGCAGCCTCGGACAGGGGGAGGGTAGCTACACCTTC
CDR3aa: CASSLGQGEGSYTF

abundance: few
j_gene: TRBJ2-3
v_gene: TRBV29-1
d_gene: .
CDR3nt: TGCAGCGTTGATCGTCCCGGCGGTGGCACAGATACGCAGTATTTT
CDR3aa: CSVDRPGGGTDTQYF

abundance: .
j_gene: TRBJ2-6
v_gene: TRBV19
d_gene: .
CDR3nt: TGTGCCAGTAGCGAGGCCAACGTCCTGACTTTC
CDR3aa: CASSEANVLTF

abundance: few
j_gene: TRBJ2-7
v_gene: TRBV5-1
d_gene: .
CDR3nt: TGCGCCAGCAGGCGATTTGGGGGGCAATACGAGCAGTACTTC
CDR3aa: CASRRFGGQYEQYF

abundance: .
j_gene: TRBJ2-2
v_gene: TRBV7-3
d_gene: .
CDR3nt: TGTGCCAGCAGCGTGACAGTGAGCAACACCGGGGAGCTGTTTTTT
CDR3aa: CASSVTVSNTGELFF

abundance: few
j_gene: TRBJ2-2
v_gene: TRBV12-3/TRBV12-4
d_gene: .
CDR3nt: TGTGCCAGCAGTACCCCCCCCGGGGAGCTGTTTTTT
CDR3aa: CASSTPPGELFF

abundance: .
j_gene: TRBJ2-6
v_gene: TRBV4-1
d_gene: .
CDR3nt: TGCGCCAGCGGGTCAGGGTCCGTCTCTGGGGCCAACGTCCTGACTTTC
CDR3aa: CASGSGSVSGANVLTF

abundance: .
j_gene: TRBJ2-3
v_gene: TRBV2
d_gene: .
CDR3nt: TGTGCCAGCAGTGCATACACAGATACGCAGTATTTT
CDR3aa: CASSAYTDTQYF

abundance: .
j_gene: TRBJ1-4
v_gene: TRBV7-9
d_gene: .
CDR3nt: TGTGCCAGCAGGTCGACGGGGGCTTCTCAACGTTTTGAAAAACTGTTTTTT
CDR3aa: CASRSTGASQRFEKLFF

abundance: .
j_gene: TRBJ1-4
v_gene: TRBV19
d_gene: .
CDR3nt: TGTGCCAGTAGAGCTCGATTAGCCCTTAATGAAAAACTGTTTTTT
CDR3aa: CASRARLALNEKLFF

abundance: .
j_gene: TRBJ2-7
v_gene: TRBV29-1
d_gene: TRBD1
CDR3nt: TGCAGCGCCAGGACAGGGTTAACCGACGAGCAGTACTTC
CDR3aa: CSARTGLTDEQYF

abundance: few
j_gene: TRBJ1-2
v_gene: TRBV20-1
d_gene: .
CDR3nt: TGCAGTATGGGGACACCGAACTATGGCTACACCTTC
CDR3aa: CSMGTPNYGYTF

abundance: few
j_gene: TRBJ1-2
v_gene: TRBV5-1
d_gene: .
CDR3nt: TGCGCCAGCAGCCCGGCGGGGCCCTCCTATGGCTACACCTTC
CDR3aa: CASSPAGPSYGYTF

abundance: few
j_gene: TRBJ2-5
v_gene: TRBV5-4
d_gene: TRBD1
CDR3nt: TGTGCCAGCAGCAGACAGGGGTCGGTGGAGACCCAGTACTTC
CDR3aa: CASSRQGSVETQYF

abundance: .
j_gene: TRBJ1-1
v_gene: TRBV7-7
d_gene: .
CDR3nt: TGTGCCAGCAGCTTAGCTGCCCTCACTGAAGCTTTCTTT
CDR3aa: CASSLAALTEAFF

abundance: .
j_gene: TRBJ1-5
v_gene: TRBV6-2/TRBV6-3
d_gene: .
CDR3nt: TGTGCCAGTACCATCGACAACACGTATCAGCCCCAGCATTTT
CDR3aa: CASTIDNTYQPQHF

abundance: .
j_gene: TRBJ2-7
v_gene: TRBV11-1
d_gene: .
CDR3nt: TGTGCCAGCAGCTTAGCGGGAGCCAGATTAGGGGATCGCGAGCAGTACTTC
CDR3aa: CASSLAGARLGDREQYF

abundance: .
j_gene: TRBJ2-1
v_gene: TRBV7-2
d_gene: TRBD1
CDR3nt: TGTGCCAGCAGCCTGCACAGGGGGTCCTACAATGAGCAGTTCTTC
CDR3aa: CASSLHRGSYNEQFF

abundance: few
j_gene: TRBJ2-3
v_gene: TRBV7-9
d_gene: .
CDR3nt: TGTGCCAGCAACGGGGTTGCAGATACGCAGTATTTT
CDR3aa: CASNGVADTQYF

abundance: .
j_gene: TRBJ2-7
v_gene: TRBV9
d_gene: .
CDR3nt: TGTGCCAGCAGCGTCGGTGGGGTAACTTTAGAGCAGTACTTC
CDR3aa: CASSVGGVTLEQYF

abundance: .
j_gene: TRBJ2-3
v_gene: TRBV5-4
d_gene: .
CDR3nt: TGTGCCAGCAGCTTGACAGGCAACACAGATACGCAGTATTTT
CDR3aa: CASSLTGNTDTQYF

abundance: few
j_gene: TRBJ2-3
v_gene: TRBV7-8
d_gene: TRBD2
CDR3nt: TGTGCCAGCAGCCCGATCCGGGGGGGAGGCACAGATACGCAGTATTTT
CDR3aa: CASSPIRGGGTDTQYF

abundance: few
j_gene: TRBJ1-4
v_gene: TRBV7-9
d_gene: .
CDR3nt: TGTGCCAGCAGCCACGACCATGAAAAACTGTTTTTT
CDR3aa: CASSHDHEKLFF

abundance: few
j_gene: TRBJ2-3
v_gene: TRBV10-1
d_gene: .
CDR3nt: TGCGCCAGCAGTGAGTCAAGGGTACGCACAGATACGCAGTATTTT
CDR3aa: CASSESRVRTDTQYF